This T cell receptor (beta chain) was captured by sequencing in a study of control samples from healthy donors and cancer patients. Method: immunoSEQ multiplex PCR; TCRdb's copy keeps in-frame clones and lacks some. With fewer than 200,000 clones in the sample, the ten largest clones hold around 2%. The specimen sequenced was blood. The sequence was obtained from a woman aged 25 to 39 in good health.

The CDR3 DNA reads TGCAGCGTTGAATTAGACAACACCGGGGAGCTGTTTTTT. Translation: CSVELDNTGELFF. This chain connects TRBV29-1 to TRBJ2-2; no clear D. This CDR3 has 13 residues. Per germline, CDR1 SQVTM and CDR2 ANQGSEA. V lost 2 bases to trimming and J lost 2 bases, with 6 bases between them.